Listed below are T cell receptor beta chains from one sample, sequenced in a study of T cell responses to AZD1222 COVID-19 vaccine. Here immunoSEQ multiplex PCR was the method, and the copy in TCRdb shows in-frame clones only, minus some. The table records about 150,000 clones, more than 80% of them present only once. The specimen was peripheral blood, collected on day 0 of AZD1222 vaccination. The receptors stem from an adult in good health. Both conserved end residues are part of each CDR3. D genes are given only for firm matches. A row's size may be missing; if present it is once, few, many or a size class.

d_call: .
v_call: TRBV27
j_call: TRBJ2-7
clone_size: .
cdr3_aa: CASSPQGGEQYF
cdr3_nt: TGTGCCAGCAGCCCACAGGGAGGCGAGCAGTACTTC

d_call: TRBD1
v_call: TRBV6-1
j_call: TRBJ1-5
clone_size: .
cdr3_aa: CASSESQGAGQPQHF
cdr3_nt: TGTGCCAGCAGTGAAAGTCAGGGGGCGGGTCAGCCCCAGCATTTT

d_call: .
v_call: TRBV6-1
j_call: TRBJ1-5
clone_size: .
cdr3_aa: CASSESEGLLGNQPQHF
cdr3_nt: TGTGCCAGCAGTGAAAGTGAAGGGTTATTGGGAAATCAGCCCCAGCATTTT

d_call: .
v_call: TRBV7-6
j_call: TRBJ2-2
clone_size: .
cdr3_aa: CASSFLAVVGTGELFF
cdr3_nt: TGTGCCAGCAGCTTCCTGGCGGTAGTAGGCACCGGGGAGCTGTTTTTT

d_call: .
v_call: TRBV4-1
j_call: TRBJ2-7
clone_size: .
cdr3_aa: CASSHSRGEQYF
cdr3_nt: TGCGCCAGCAGCCATTCTAGGGGTGAGCAGTACTTC

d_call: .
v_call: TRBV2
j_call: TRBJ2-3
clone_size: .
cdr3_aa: CASSALEAADTQYF
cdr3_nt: TGTGCCAGCAGTGCCCTAGAGGCGGCAGATACGCAGTATTTT

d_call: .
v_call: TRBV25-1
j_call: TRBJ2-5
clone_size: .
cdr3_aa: CASSLPLGTQYF
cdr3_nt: TGTGCCAGCAGTTTACCACTAGGGACCCAGTACTTC

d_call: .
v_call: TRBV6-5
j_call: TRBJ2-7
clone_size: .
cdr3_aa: CANGAGGRYEQYF
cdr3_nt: TGTGCCAACGGGGCGGGCGGGCGTTACGAGCAGTACTTC

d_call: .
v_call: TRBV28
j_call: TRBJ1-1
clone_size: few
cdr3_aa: CASRSTEAFF
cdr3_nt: TGTGCCAGCAGGAGCACTGAAGCTTTCTTT

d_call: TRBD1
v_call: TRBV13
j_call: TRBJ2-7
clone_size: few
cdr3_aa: CASSLRTGSYEQYF
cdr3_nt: TGTGCCAGCAGCTTAAGGACAGGGTCCTACGAGCAGTACTTC

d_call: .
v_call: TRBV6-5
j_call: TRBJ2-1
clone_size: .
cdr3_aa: CASNYMNEQFF
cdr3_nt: TGTGCCAGCAATTATATGAATGAGCAGTTCTTC

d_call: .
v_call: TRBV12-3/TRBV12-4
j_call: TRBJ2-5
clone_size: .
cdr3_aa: CASSLREGETQYF
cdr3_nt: TGTGCCAGCAGTTTAAGGGAAGGGGAGACCCAGTACTTC

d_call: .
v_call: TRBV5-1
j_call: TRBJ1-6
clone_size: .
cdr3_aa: CASSWEAENSPLHF
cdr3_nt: TGCGCCAGCAGCTGGGAGGCGGAAAATTCACCCCTCCACTTT

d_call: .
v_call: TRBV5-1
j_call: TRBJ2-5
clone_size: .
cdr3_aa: CASSLAWGETQYF
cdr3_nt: TGCGCCAGCAGCTTGGCGTGGGGGGAGACCCAGTACTTC

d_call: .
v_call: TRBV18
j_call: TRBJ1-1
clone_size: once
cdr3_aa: CASSPQDSPNTEAFF
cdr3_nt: TGTGCCAGCTCACCTCAGGACAGCCCGAACACTGAAGCTTTCTTT

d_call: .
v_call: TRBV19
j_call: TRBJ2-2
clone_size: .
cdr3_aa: CASSGRDNTGELFF
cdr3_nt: TGTGCCAGTAGTGGCAGGGATAACACCGGGGAGCTGTTTTTT

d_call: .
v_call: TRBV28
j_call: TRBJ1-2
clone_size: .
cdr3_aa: CASQAVSYGYTF
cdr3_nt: TGTGCCAGCCAAGCGGTCAGCTATGGCTACACCTTC

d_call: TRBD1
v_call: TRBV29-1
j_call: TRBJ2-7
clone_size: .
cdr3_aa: CSVLGQGRSADYEQYF
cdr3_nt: TGCAGCGTTCTTGGACAGGGTAGGTCCGCGGACTACGAGCAGTACTTC

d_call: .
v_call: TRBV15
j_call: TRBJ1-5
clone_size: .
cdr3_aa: CATSKAGYQPQHF
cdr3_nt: TGTGCCACCAGCAAAGCGGGGTATCAGCCCCAGCATTTT

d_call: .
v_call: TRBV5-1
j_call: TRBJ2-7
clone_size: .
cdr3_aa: CASSLGSARVVYEQYF
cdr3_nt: TGCGCCAGCAGCTTGGGGTCGGCCAGGGTAGTCTACGAGCAGTACTTC

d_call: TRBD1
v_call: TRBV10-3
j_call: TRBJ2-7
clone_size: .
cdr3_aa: CAIRSTGTDPYEQYF
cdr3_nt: TGTGCCATCAGGTCAACCGGGACAGACCCGTACGAGCAGTACTTC

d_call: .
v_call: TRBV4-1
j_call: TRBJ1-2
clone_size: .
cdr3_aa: CASSQVYRAGGYTF
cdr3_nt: TGCGCCAGCAGCCAAGTTTACAGGGCAGGTGGCTACACCTTC

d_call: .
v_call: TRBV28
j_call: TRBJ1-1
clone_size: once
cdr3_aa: CASTHPGGAGWTEAFF
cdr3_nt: TGTGCCAGCACCCACCCGGGGGGCGCAGGTTGGACTGAAGCTTTCTTT

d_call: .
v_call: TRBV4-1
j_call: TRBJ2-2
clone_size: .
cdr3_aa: CASSQVLGGAVYTGELFF
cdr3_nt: TGCGCCAGCAGCCAAGTTTTAGGCGGGGCGGTGTACACCGGGGAGCTGTTTTTT

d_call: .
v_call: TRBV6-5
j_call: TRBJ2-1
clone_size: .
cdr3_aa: CASSFTRDSKFFF
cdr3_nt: TGTGCCAGCAGTTTCACCCGGGACTCGAAGTTCTTCTTC

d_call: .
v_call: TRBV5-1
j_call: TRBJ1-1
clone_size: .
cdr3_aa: CASSPTERGTEAFF
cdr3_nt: TGCGCCAGCAGCCCGACCGAGAGGGGCACTGAAGCTTTCTTT

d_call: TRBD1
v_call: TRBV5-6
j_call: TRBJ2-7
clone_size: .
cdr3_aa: CASSQTGGEVSPYEQYF
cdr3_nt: TGTGCCAGCAGTCAGACAGGGGGCGAGGTTTCCCCCTACGAGCAGTACTTC

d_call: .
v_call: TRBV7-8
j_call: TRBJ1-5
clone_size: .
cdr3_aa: CASSLVTVTNQPQHF
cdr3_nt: TGTGCCAGCAGCTTAGTTACGGTTACCAATCAGCCCCAGCATTTT

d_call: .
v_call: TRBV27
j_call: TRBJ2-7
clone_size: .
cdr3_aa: CASSSQGLDYEQYF
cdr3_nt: TGTGCCAGCAGTTCTCAAGGGTTAGACTACGAGCAGTACTTC

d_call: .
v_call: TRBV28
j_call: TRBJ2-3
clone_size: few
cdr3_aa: CASSLRDTQYF
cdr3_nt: TGTGCCAGCAGTTTACGGGATACGCAGTATTTT

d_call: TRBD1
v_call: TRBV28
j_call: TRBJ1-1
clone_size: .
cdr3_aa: CASSPLIGTANTEAFF
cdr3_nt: TGTGCCAGCAGTCCGCTGATCGGGACAGCGAACACTGAAGCTTTCTTT

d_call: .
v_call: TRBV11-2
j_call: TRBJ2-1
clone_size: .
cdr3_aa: CASSLDLDNEQFF
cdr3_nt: TGTGCCAGCAGCTTAGATTTGGACAATGAGCAGTTCTTC

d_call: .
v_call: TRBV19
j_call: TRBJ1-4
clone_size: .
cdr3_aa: CASNRGTGGEKLFF
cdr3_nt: TGTGCCAGTAATCGGGGGACCGGAGGTGAAAAACTGTTTTTT

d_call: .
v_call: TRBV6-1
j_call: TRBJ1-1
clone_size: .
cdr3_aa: CASSERVSEAFF
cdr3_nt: TGTGCCAGCAGTGAAAGGGTCAGTGAAGCTTTCTTT

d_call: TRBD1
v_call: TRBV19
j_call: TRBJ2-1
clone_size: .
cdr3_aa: CASSITGTGWNEQFF
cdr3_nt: TGTGCCAGTAGTATCACCGGGACAGGTTGGAATGAGCAGTTCTTC

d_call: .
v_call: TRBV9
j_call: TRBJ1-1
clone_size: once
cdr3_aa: CASKRREGNTEAFF
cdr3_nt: TGTGCCAGCAAAAGGAGGGAAGGGAACACTGAAGCTTTCTTT

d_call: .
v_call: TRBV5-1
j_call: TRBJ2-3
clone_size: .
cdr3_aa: CASSPQGIGDTQYF
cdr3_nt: TGCGCCAGCAGCCCTCAGGGAATCGGAGATACGCAGTATTTT